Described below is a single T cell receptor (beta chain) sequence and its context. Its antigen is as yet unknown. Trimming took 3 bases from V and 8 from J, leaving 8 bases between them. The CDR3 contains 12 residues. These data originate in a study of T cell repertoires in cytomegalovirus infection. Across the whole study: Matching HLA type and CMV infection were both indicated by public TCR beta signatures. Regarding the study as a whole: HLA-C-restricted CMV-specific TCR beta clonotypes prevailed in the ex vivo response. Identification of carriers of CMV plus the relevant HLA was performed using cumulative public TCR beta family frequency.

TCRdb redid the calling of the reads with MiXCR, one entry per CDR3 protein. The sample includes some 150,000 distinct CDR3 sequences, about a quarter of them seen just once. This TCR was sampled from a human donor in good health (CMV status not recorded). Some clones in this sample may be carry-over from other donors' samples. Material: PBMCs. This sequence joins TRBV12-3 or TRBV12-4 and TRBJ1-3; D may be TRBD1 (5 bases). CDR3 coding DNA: TGTGCCAGCAGTTTCAGGGAGGACACCATATATTTT. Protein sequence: CASSFREDTIYF.